This T cell receptor beta chain emerged from a study of blood T cell repertoires in COVID-19. Clones were sequenced by immunoSEQ multiplex PCR, and TCRdb holds only the in-frame ones, with some missing. The sample holds about 210,000 clones, less than 85% seen once. Germline V lookup: CDR1 SGHRS, CDR2 YFSETQ. The CDR3 spans 14 residues. V was shortened by 4 bases and J by 8 bases, with 16 bases between the two germline ends. The chain has TRBV5-1 and TRBJ2-4; D is perhaps TRBD1 (5 bases). The sample taken for sequencing was peripheral blood. The receptor was derived from a woman of 80 years or more with COVID-19, enrolled during active disease. CDR3 coding DNA: TGCGCCAGCAGCCCCGGCCCTGTCAGGGACATTCAGTACTTC. This sequence encodes CASSPGPVRDIQYF.